These 30 T cell receptor beta chains were all obtained from the same sample, sequenced in a study of blood T cell repertoires in COVID-19. Assay: immunoSEQ multiplex PCR; the TCRdb copy retains only in-frame clones and omits some. The table lists around 300,000 clones, over 80% of them singletons. The specimen was PBMCs or T cells enriched from blood (not recorded which). These TCRs come from a man aged 25-40 years who had recovered from COVID-19.

The CDR3 sequence: CASSLGGGLPAFF. CDR3 in DNA: TGTGCCAGCAGTTTAGGAGGGGGTCTCCCAGCTTTCTTT. The chain joins TRBV12-3 or TRBV12-4 to TRBJ1-1; tentative D call: TRBD1 (6 bases). This CDR3 is built from 13 residues. V shed 1 base and J shed 10 bases, with 13 bases lying between them.

The chain combines TRBV7-8 with TRBJ1-1; D is undetermined. Germline CDR1 is SGHVS and CDR2 is FQNEAQ. Trimming cost V 8 bases and J 1 base, with 11 bases left between them. The CDR3 sequence is 13 residues long. The CDR3 loop is CASFYSSNTEAFF. The CDR3 DNA sequence: TGTGCCAGCTTTTACAGCTCGAACACTGAAGCTTTCTTT.

The rearrangement joins TRBV5-1 to TRBJ1-2, with D maybe TRBD1 (6 bases). CDR1 is SGHRS and CDR2 is YFSETQ in the germline V gene. The germline V and J ends were trimmed by 0 bases and 7 bases, with 7 bases remaining between them. The CDR3 has 12 residues. The CDR3 DNA sequence: TGCGCCAGCAGCTTGGAAGGGGGTGGCTACACCTTC. Encoded protein: CASSLEGGGYTF.

The rearrangement links TRBV5-6 to TRBJ2-2; 9 positions agree with TRBD1. With 4 bases clipped from V and 4 bases from J, the junction kept 8 bases outside the gene matches. Germline V lookup: CDR1 SGHDT, CDR2 YYEEEE. This CDR3 has 16 amino acids. This chain's CDR3 is CASSATGTGITGELFF. The CDR3 bases are TGTGCCAGCAGCGCGACCGGGACAGGGATCACCGGGGAGCTGTTTTTT.

This chain uses TRBV2 with TRBJ1-1; D is possibly TRBD1 (5 bases). There are 14 residues in the CDR3. The germline V and J ends were trimmed by 4 bases and 1 base, with 10 bases remaining between them. The germline CDR1 and CDR2 sequences are SNHLY and FYNNEI. CDR3 protein: CASSVGGANTEAFF. The CDR3 coding sequence is TGTGCCAGCAGTGTTGGCGGGGCGAACACTGAAGCTTTCTTT. Full variable domain (missing parts from reference TRBV2 and TRBJ1-1): EPEVTQTPSHQVTQMGQEVILRCVPISNHLYFYWYRQILGQKVEFLVSFYNNEISEKSEIFDDQFSVERPDGSNFTLKIRSTKLEDSAMYFCASSVGGANTEAFFGQGTRLTVV.

For the CDR3, the DNA is TGTGCCAGCAGTTCGAGGACAGGGGGCTTAGATCAGCCCCAGCATTTT. Protein sequence: CASSSRTGGLDQPQHF. V and J are TRBV6-5 and TRBJ1-5, with 11 bases aligning to TRBD1. Unmatched junction bases numbered 7, after V lost 4 bases and J lost 5 bases. CDR1 MNHEY and CDR2 SVGAGI come from the germline V gene. This CDR3 has 16 residues.

The rearrangement uses TRBV11-2 and TRBJ2-1, with 13 positions matching TRBD2. V shed 5 bases and J 7 bases; nucleotides not matched to a gene: 5. The CDR3 totals 15 residues. Germline loops: CDR1 SGHAT, CDR2 FQNNGV. CDR3 loop: CASSLTSGGPNEQFF. CDR3 DNA: TGTGCCAGCAGCCTGACTAGCGGGGGGCCGAATGAGCAGTTCTTC.

The V and J genes are TRBV14 and TRBJ2-1, with TRBD1 matching over 8 bases. Germline CDR1 SGHDN, CDR2 FVKESK. This CDR3 spans 16 amino acids. V was pared by 4 bases and J by 1 base, with 6 bases of the junction left unmatched. The chain's CDR3 is CASSPTGGWSYNEQFF. The CDR3 DNA is TGTGCCAGCAGCCCCACAGGGGGATGGTCCTACAATGAGCAGTTCTTC.

This clone was detected only once. The chain uses TRBV28 and TRBJ1-6; 7 bases match TRBD1. The CDR3 spans 16 residues. Germline CDR1 reads MDHEN; CDR2 reads SYDVKM. Losses at the gene ends were 7 bases for V and 7 bases for J; bases not matched to a gene: 13. As DNA, the CDR3 is TGTGCCAGCACTCCGATGGGGCAGGGGGGCAATTCACCCCTCCACTTT. This gives the protein CASTPMGQGGNSPLHF. The complete variable domain, with remaining parts taken from reference TRBV28 and TRBJ1-6, reads DVKVTQSSRYLVKRTGEKVFLECVQDMDHENMFWYRQDPGLGLRLIYFSYDVKMKEKGDIPEGYSVSREKKERFSLILESASTNQTSMYLCASTPMGQGGNSPLHFGNGTRLTVT.

This chain links TRBV2 with TRBJ2-5; D remains ambiguous. The CDR3 covers 11 residues. Germline V gives CDR1 SNHLY, CDR2 FYNNEI. V lost 3 bases and J 5 bases, leaving 4 bases between the germline ends. The CDR3 loop is CASSDLETQYF. The CDR3 region has the DNA TGTGCCAGCAGTGACCTTGAGACCCAGTACTTC.

The genes are TRBV6-5 and TRBJ2-5; the D gene is possibly TRBD2 (6 bases). The CDR3 sequence is 13 residues long. V gave up 2 bases and J gave up 5 bases, with 9 bases separating them. CDR1 and CDR2 (germline): MNHEY, SVGAGI. CDR3 in amino acids: CASSYRGGETQYF. The CDR3 nucleotides are TGTGCCAGCAGTTACCGGGGAGGCGAGACCCAGTACTTC.

CDR3 sequence (DNA): TGCGCCAGCAGTGTGGAACTAGCGGGGGGGGAGACCCAGTACTTC. This encodes CASSVELAGGETQYF. This chain uses TRBV10-2 with TRBJ2-5; 13 bases line up with TRBD2. The trim removed 4 bases at V and 5 bases at J, leaving 4 bases unmatched. The V gene's germline CDR1 is WSHSY and CDR2 SAAADI. The CDR3 sequence is 15 residues long.

The chain is built from TRBV28 and TRBJ2-7; possibly TRBD2 for D (6 bases). V dropped 5 bases and J dropped 3 bases, with 14 bases sitting between them. Germline V gene data show CDR1 as MDHEN and CDR2 as SYDVKM. The CDR3 is made up of 14 amino acids. In DNA form, the CDR3 reads TGTGCCAGCAGTCCGGGACTTTCTGGCTACGAGCAGTACTTC. Translating it yields CASSPGLSGYEQYF.

The V call is TRBV9, the J call TRBJ2-3, with D tentatively TRBD1 (5 bases). The CDR3 has 16 residues. The V and J ends lost 4 bases and 8 bases respectively, with 23 bases between them. CDR1 SGDLS and CDR2 YYNGEE come from the germline V gene. DNA for the CDR3: TGTGCCAGCAGCCTAAAGGGAAGGTCAGGGCAGGCTACGCAGTATTTT. It codes for CASSLKGRSGQATQYF.

The chain joins TRBV28 to TRBJ1-5; tentatively, D is TRBD1 (5 bases). V lost 6 bases and J lost 5, with 17 bases in between. In germline, CDR1 is MDHEN, CDR2 SYDVKM. This CDR3 spans 15 amino acids. This CDR3 is CASRNGGTGYQPQHF. CDR3 nucleotide sequence: TGTGCCAGCAGAAACGGTGGTACAGGTTATCAGCCCCAGCATTTT.

The rearrangement uses TRBV13 and TRBJ1-2; TRBD1 aligns across 9 bases. Germline-derived CDR1 and CDR2 are PRHDT and FYEKMQ (reference sequence). Trimming removed 4 bases from V and 4 bases from J; junction bases left unmatched: 4. CDR3 length: 14 amino acids. For the CDR3, the DNA is TGTGCCAGCAGCTGGGCGACAGGGGGCTATGGCTACACCTTC. This encodes CASSWATGGYGYTF.

In its sample, this clone was seen once. The chain couples TRBV19 to TRBJ1-2, with D perhaps matching TRBD1 (5 bases). The V gene lost 7 bases and the J gene lost 4 bases, with 7 bases spanning the gap. The CDR3 length is 11 residues. The germline gives CDR1 LNHDA, CDR2 SQIVND (reference sequence). Here the CDR3 DNA reads TGTGCCAGTACAGGGCCCTATGGCTACACCTTC. Translation gives CASTGPYGYTF.

The V and J genes are TRBV28 and TRBJ1-5, with 7 bases aligning to TRBD1. CDR3 length equals 15 residues. Per the germline V gene, CDR1 is MDHEN and CDR2 is SYDVKM. V shed 5 bases and J 0 bases; nucleotides not matched to a gene: 4. The CDR3 DNA sequence: TGTGCCAGCAGTGAGGGACAGATTAGCAATCAGCCCCAGCATTTT. Amino acids: CASSEGQISNQPQHF.

CDR3 region: CASRPQDSYTEAFF. In nucleotides, the CDR3 is TGCGCCAGCAGACCTCAGGATTCTTACACTGAAGCTTTCTTT. This chain joins TRBV4-1 and TRBJ1-1; D is ambiguous. This CDR3 has 14 amino acids. Germline CDR1 reads MGHRA; CDR2 reads YSYEKL. The V end was cut by 6 bases, the J end by 3 bases, with 14 bases between.

The rearrangement uses TRBV2 and TRBJ1-4; tentatively, D is TRBD1 (5 bases). The CDR3 has 12 residues. Germline CDR1 SNHLY, CDR2 FYNNEI. V lost 4 bases and J lost 8, with 8 bases in between. In nucleotides, the CDR3 is TGTGCCAGCAGTGTACAGGCAGAAAAACTGTTTTTT. Residues: CASSVQAEKLFF.

The genes are TRBV6-4 and TRBJ1-1, with D perhaps matching TRBD1 (6 bases). This CDR3 is 14 amino acids long. Trimming cost V 5 bases and J 4 bases, with 14 bases left between them. Per the germline V gene, CDR1 is MRHNA and CDR2 is SNTAGT. The DNA for the CDR3 is TGTGCCAGCAGTAAGACAGGCGACGGCACTGAAGCTTTCTTT. The encoded protein is CASSKTGDGTEAFF.

The rearrangement links TRBV15 to TRBJ1-5; D is possibly TRBD1 (5 bases). V lost 3 bases, J lost 6 bases, and 18 bases lay in between. The CDR3 spans 16 residues. CDR1 is LNHNV and CDR2 is YYDKDF in the germline V gene (reference sequence). The CDR3 region is CATSSPREGAVQPQHF. The CDR3 DNA is TGTGCCACCAGCAGCCCCAGGGAAGGGGCCGTTCAGCCCCAGCATTTT.

V gene TRBV10-3 combines with J gene TRBJ2-5; D gene uncertain. CDR1 and CDR2 from the germline V gene are ENHRY and SYGVKD. Deletions cut 3 bases from V and 2 bases from J, with 10 bases between. CDR3 length: 14 residues. The CDR3: CAISDRQQQETQYF. As DNA, the CDR3 is TGTGCCATCAGTGACCGTCAACAACAAGAGACCCAGTACTTC.

The genes are TRBV27 and TRBJ1-2; a possible D gene is TRBD1 (6 bases). The CDR3 contains 13 residues. Trimming shortened V by 2 bases and J by 4 bases, and 8 bases separated the two germline ends. Germline V gene lookup returns CDR1 MNHEY and CDR2 SMNVEV (reference sequence). CDR3 coding DNA: TGTGCCAGCAGTTTAACAGGGACCTATGGCTACACCTTC. Translating it yields CASSLTGTYGYTF.

The rearrangement joins TRBV4-1 to TRBJ1-4, with a tentative D call TRBD1 (5 bases). The CDR3 runs to 14 residues. Germline values: CDR1 MGHRA, CDR2 YSYEKL. V was clipped by 1 base and J by 6 bases, with 9 bases between them. In nucleotides, the CDR3 is TGCGCCAGCAGCCAAGGGGAAGGGGATGAAAAACTGTTTTTT. Amino acids: CASSQGEGDEKLFF.

The V gene is TRBV2, the J gene TRBJ2-2; TRBD2 might be the D (5 bases). Deletions cut 8 bases from V and 1 base from J, with 8 bases between. The germline V gene has CDR1 SNHLY and CDR2 FYNNEI. This CDR3 is 13 amino acids long. The CDR3, as DNA: TGTGCCAGCGCCGGGATGAACACCGGGGAGCTGTTTTTT. As protein: CASAGMNTGELFF.

This clone was seen just once. The chain employs TRBV2 and TRBJ2-3; maybe TRBD2 (6 bases). Germline-derived CDR1 and CDR2 are SNHLY and FYNNEI. The CDR3 length is 14 residues. Trimming shortened V by 4 bases and J by 1 base, and 9 bases separated the two germline ends. CDR3: CASSAQRGTDTQYF. CDR3 nucleotide sequence: TGTGCCAGCAGTGCCCAGCGGGGCACAGATACGCAGTATTTT.

The chain joins TRBV7-8 to TRBJ1-1; 8 nucleotides align to TRBD1. In germline, CDR1 is SGHVS, CDR2 FQNEAQ. With 1 base clipped from V and 4 bases from J, the junction kept 14 bases outside the gene matches. The CDR3 loop spans 18 amino acids. The CDR3 is CASSLGRQGALLGTEAFF. CDR3 in DNA: TGTGCCAGCAGCTTAGGAAGGCAGGGGGCCCTCCTGGGCACTGAAGCTTTCTTT.

The J gene is TRBJ2-7, the V gene TRBV5-1; 7 bases align to TRBD1. V gave up 5 bases and J gave up 2 bases; unmatched junction bases: 10. This CDR3 has 15 amino acids. Germline V gene lookup returns CDR1 SGHRS and CDR2 YFSETQ. The CDR3 spells CASRPVGTAAYEQYF. CDR3 DNA sequence: TGCGCCAGCAGGCCAGTTGGGACAGCCGCCTACGAGCAGTACTTC.

This clone has only a few counts. The J gene is TRBJ1-6, the V gene TRBV3-1 (or the pseudogene TRBV3-2); possibly TRBD1 for D (5 bases). V was clipped by 4 bases and J by 8 bases, with 12 bases between them. This CDR3 has 14 residues. In germline, CDR1 is LGHDT, CDR2 YNNKEL (reference sequence). In DNA, the CDR3 is TGTGCCAGCAGCCGCGGACAATCGGATTCACCCCTCCACTTT. Amino acids: CASSRGQSDSPLHF.